This TCR beta chain was captured in a study of human T cells and chemical hapten exposure. V was pared by 6 bases and J by 2 bases, with 11 bases of the junction left unmatched. The germline V gene encodes CDR1 MDHEN and CDR2 SYDVKM. This CDR3 has 16 amino acids. TCRdb used MiXCR to reprocess the RACE reads, holding one entry per CDR3 protein. The repertoire has some 90,000 distinct CDR3 sequences, about a tenth of them found once; the top ten carry around 1.1%. Stated time point: patch test 3, about 24 weeks after DPC sensitization. The treatment is: therapeutic diphenylcyclopropenone sensitization with weekly scalp DPC.

This chain connects TRBV28 to TRBJ2-3; the match to TRBD2 covers 7 bases. The TCR comes from a woman aged 30 to 39 with alopecia areata. Some clones in this sample may be carry-over from other donors' samples. The sequencing used whole blood, collected in connection with sensitization to the hapten diphenylcyclopropenone (DPC). The chain's CDR3 is CASSPPGGDATDTQYF. The CDR3 nucleotides read TGTGCCAGCAGCCCCCCGGGAGGAGATGCCACAGATACGCAGTATTTT.